Presented here are 27 T cell receptor beta chains from one specimen sequenced in a study of tissue T cells after allogeneic stem cell transplantation. Repertoires were generated with immunoSEQ multiplex PCR, while TCRdb's copy carries only in-frame clones and drops some. The sample has 950 to 1,200 clones, around 58% seen once; the top ten hold over 15%. Regarding time point: mouse harvest day 7 after allogeneic transplant. The graft held 10^6 splenic CD5+ T cells and 10^7 T-cell-depleted bone marrow cells. The source material was liver tissue. Receptors were obtained from a female BALB/c mouse given C57BL/6 T cells with graft-versus-host disease after an allogeneic hematopoietic cell transplant.

The sample holds one count of this clone. Gene labels here are mouse ones. Read coverage stops 1 residue before the CDR3 terminus; the germline J gene supplies the remainder. The rearrangement joins TRBV16 to TRBJ2-4; TRBD2 matches 11 bases. V gave up 5 bases and J gave up 5 bases; unmatched junction bases: 3. Germline V gene sequence: CDR1 SGHSA, CDR2 FRNQAP. The CDR3 is made up of 14 amino acids. The part of the CDR3 DNA that was read is TGTGCAAGCAGCGCCGGGACTGGGGGAAACACCTTGTAC. This encodes CASSAGTGGNTLY. The CDR3, in full, reads CASSAGTGGNTLYF.

On this clone itself: Gene names and germline refer to mouse. Sequencing ends 1 residue short of the CDR3 end; the germline J gene provides the rest. The gene calls are TRBV14 and TRBJ2-2, with D perhaps TRBD1 (5 bases). V lost 1 base and J lost 1, with 5 bases in between. The CDR3 contains 14 residues. Germline CDR1 SGHDT, CDR2 FRDEAV. CDR3 region: CASSFDRNTGQLYF. CDR3 DNA, as far as it was read: TGTGCCAGCAGTTTCGACAGAAACACCGGGCAGCTCTAC.

Of note for this clone: These gene names are mouse names. The read ends 1 residue shy of where the CDR3 ends; the end is completed using the germline J gene. This rearrangement joins TRBV12-2 to TRBJ2-1, with 9 nucleotides matching TRBD1. CDR3 size: 14 residues. The V gene end was trimmed by 0 bases and the J gene end by 6 bases; junction bases not matched to a gene: 2. Per the germline V gene, CDR1 is SGHLS and CDR2 is HYDKME. CDR3 region: CASSLGTGLAEQFF. The CDR3 bases that were read are TGTGCCAGCTCTCTCGGGACAGGGCTTGCTGAGCAGTTC.

About this clone itself: Gene names are the mouse ones. Coverage ceases 1 residue before the CDR3 finishes, and the germline J gene fills in the end. This rearrangement joins TRBV13-2 to TRBJ1-3, with TRBD1 matching 8 bases. Germline CDR1 reads NNHNN; CDR2 reads SYGAGS (reference sequence). This CDR3 contains 15 residues. Trimming removed 1 base from V and 4 bases from J; junction bases left unmatched: 4. The sequenced part of the CDR3 DNA is TGTGCCAGCGGTGATAGGACAGGGACGGGAAATACGCTCTAT. It codes for CASGDRTGTGNTLY. The full CDR3 sequence reads CASGDRTGTGNTLYF.

For this clone: These gene names are mouse names. The CDR3 goes on 1 residue after the read ends, and that part is filled in from the germline J gene. This chain connects TRBV5 to TRBJ2-3, with 8 bases fitting TRBD1. V dropped 0 bases and J dropped 3; count of bases not matched to a gene: 2. CDR3 size: 15 residues. Germline V gene sequence: CDR1 LGHNA, CDR2 YNLKQL (reference sequence). The covered CDR3 bases are TGTGCCAGCAGCCAAGATTGGGACAGGGCAGAAACGCTGTAT. The encoded protein is CASSQDWDRAETLY. The complete CDR3 protein is CASSQDWDRAETLYF.

As concerns this clone: Mouse germline and gene names are used. The read ends 1 residue before the CDR3 terminus; that terminus is restored from the germline J gene. The chain carries TRBV13-1 and TRBJ1-4, with a weak D call TRBD1 (6 bases). With 2 bases removed from V and 2 bases from J, the gap between germline ends came to 10 bases. The CDR3 is 15 residues long. The germline gives CDR1 NSHNY, CDR2 SYGAGN. This CDR3 reads CASSDRDKSNERLFF. CDR3 DNA (partial): TGTGCCAGCAGTGACCGGGACAAATCCAACGAAAGATTATTT.

To note about this clone: Gene labels here are mouse ones. The read halts 1 residue ahead of the CDR3 end, with the missing end drawn from the germline J gene. V is TRBV16 and J is TRBJ1-4; 9 positions match TRBD1. V trimming: 5 bases; J trimming: 2 bases; junction bases outside the gene matches: 3. The germline gives CDR1 SGHSA, CDR2 FRNQAP. There are 15 residues in the CDR3. Here the CDR3 reads CASSLQGASNERLFF. Partial CDR3 DNA: TGTGCAAGCAGCCTACAGGGGGCCTCCAACGAAAGATTATTT.

On this clone itself: Germline and genes here are mouse. The missing CDR3 end, 1 residue past where the read stops, is filled in from the germline J gene. J is TRBJ2-7 and V is TRBV12-2, with 14 positions matching TRBD2. Trimming cost V 2 bases and J 6 bases; bases outside gene matches: 2. CDR3 length equals 14 residues. Looked up from germline, CDR1 is SGHLS and CDR2 is HYDKME. The CDR3 DNA, read in part, is TGTGCCAGCTCTCCGGGACTGGGGGGGCGTGAACAGTAC. It translates to CASSPGLGGREQY. The whole CDR3 sequence reads CASSPGLGGREQYF.

With regard to this clone: The germline and genes are mouse ones. Read sequence stops 1 residue before the CDR3 end, and the germline J gene provides the missing end. V and J are TRBV4 and TRBJ2-3; D perhaps matches TRBD2 (5 bases). Trimming removed 3 bases from V and 0 bases from J, with 7 bases in between. Germline-derived CDR1 and CDR2 are LGHDT and YNNKQL (reference sequence). This CDR3 spans 14 amino acids. The sequenced part of the CDR3 DNA is TGTGCCAGCAGCTATCTGGGTAGTGCAGAAACGCTGTAT. It translates to CASSYLGSAETLY. The complete CDR3 reads CASSYLGSAETLYF.

Worth noting for this clone: The gene symbols are mouse symbols. The read gets to within 1 residue of the CDR3 end, and the germline J gene fills in the rest. J is TRBJ2-3 and V is TRBV16; 13 bases are a match to TRBD2. Germline assignment: CDR1 SGHSA and CDR2 FRNQAP. The CDR3 is made up of 16 amino acids. Unmatched junction bases numbered 2, after V lost 4 bases and J lost 1 base. CDR3 bases read: TGTGCAAGCAGCTGGACTGGGGGGGCCCGTGCAGAAACGCTGTAT. This codes for CASSWTGGARAETLY. The CDR3, in full, reads CASSWTGGARAETLYF.

This clone appeared a few times. Genes and germline come from the mouse. The sequenced fragment ends 1 residue before the CDR3 boundary, so the rest is inferred from the germline J gene. The rearrangement joins TRBV26 to TRBJ2-7, with 9 bases that match TRBD2. With 0 bases clipped from V and 3 bases from J, the junction kept 3 bases outside the gene matches. Germline CDR1 and CDR2: KGHPV and FQNQEV (reference sequence). The CDR3 has 15 residues. The CDR3 DNA, read in part, is TGTGCCAGCAGTCTGTCTTGGGGGGGCGGCTATGAACAGTAC. It encodes CASSLSWGGGYEQY. The full CDR3 protein reads CASSLSWGGGYEQYF.

This clone was found a few times. Gene names are mouse gene names. Coverage ceases 1 residue before the CDR3 finishes, and the germline J gene fills in the end. The chain has TRBV23 and TRBJ1-2; the table's D call, TRBD1, was not checked against the DNA. CDR1 KGHTA and CDR2 FQNQQP come from the germline V gene. The CDR3 contains 13 residues. CDR3 DNA, as far as it was read: TGCTCCAGCAGTCCGACAGCAAACTCCGACTACACC. Translation: CSSSPTANSDYT. In full, the CDR3 reads CSSSPTANSDYTF. Using reference TRBV23 and TRBJ1-2 for the parts outside the CDR3, the full variable domain is DAAVTQKPRYLIKMKGQEAEMKCIPEKGHTAVFWYQQKQSKELKFLIYFQNQQPLDQIDMVKERFSAVCPSSSLCSLGIRTCEAEDSALYLCSSSPTANSDYTFGSGTRLLVI.

A remark on this clone: Gene names denote mouse genes. The missing CDR3 end, 1 residue past where the read stops, is filled in from the germline J gene. This rearrangement joins TRBV5 to TRBJ1-1; TRBD1 might be the D (6 bases). The CDR3 contains 14 residues. In germline, CDR1 is LGHNA, CDR2 YNLKQL (reference sequence). V was pared by 4 bases and J by 0 bases, with 9 bases between. CDR3 protein: CASSPGHANTEVFF. The sequenced CDR3 bases are TGTGCCAGCAGCCCGGGACATGCAAACACAGAAGTCTTC.

On this clone: Mouse names are used for the genes. The CDR3 extends 1 residue past the end of the read, so its final part is completed from the germline J gene. The V call is TRBV16, the J call TRBJ2-5, with D hard to call. Trimming took 3 bases from V and 3 from J, leaving 4 bases between them. Germline CDR1 is SGHSA and CDR2 is FRNQAP. The CDR3 has 12 residues. Partial CDR3 DNA: TGTGCAAGCAGCTTGTTGCAAGACACCCAGTAC. It yields the protein CASSLLQDTQY. The complete CDR3 protein is CASSLLQDTQYF.

A word on this clone: These gene names are mouse names. The DNA read from the CDR3 is TGTGCCAGCAGTTTAGAACGACTGGGGGATGAACAGTAC. Translation gives CASSLERLGDEQY. The CDR3 reads in full as CASSLERLGDEQYF. This chain links TRBV15 with TRBJ2-7, with 9 bases fitting TRBD2. The sequence runs out 1 residue before the end of the CDR3; the remainder is reconstructed from the germline J gene. The germline CDR1 and CDR2 sequences are SGHND and FRSKSL. The ends lost 1 base at V and 5 bases at J; junction bases unmatched: 3. This CDR3 spans 14 amino acids.

This clone was counted a few times. The germline and genes are mouse ones. The missing CDR3 end, 1 residue past where the read stops, is filled in from the germline J gene. The genes are TRBV5 and TRBJ1-6; D call uncertain. TRBJ1-6 is labeled an ORF, and its function is uncertain. The germline V and J ends were trimmed by 0 bases and 3 bases, with 3 bases remaining between them. The length of the CDR3 is 14 residues. The germline V gene encodes CDR1 LGHNA and CDR2 YNLKQL (reference sequence). CDR3 bases read: TGTGCCAGCAGCCAAGATTACTATAATTCGCCCCTCTAC. Amino acids: CASSQDYYNSPLY. The full CDR3 reads CASSQDYYNSPLYF.

About this clone itself: Gene names are the mouse ones. The CDR3 goes on 1 residue after the read ends, and that part is filled in from the germline J gene. The chain recombines TRBV12-1 with TRBJ2-5, with TRBD2 matching over 12 bases. CDR3 length: 17 residues. Germline V gene sequence: CDR1 SGHSN, CDR2 HYEKVE. With V trimmed by 2 bases and J by 2 bases, 7 bases remained unmatched. The CDR3 sequence: CASSRDWGGAVQDTQYF. The part of the CDR3 DNA that was read is TGTGCCAGCTCTCGCGACTGGGGGGGCGCCGTCCAAGACACCCAGTAC.

This clone occurred once. The gene names here belong to mouse. The read ends 1 residue shy of where the CDR3 ends; the end is completed using the germline J gene. The rearrangement uses TRBV13-2 and TRBJ2-5, with 11 bases matching TRBD2. CDR3 length: 13 amino acids. Germline trimming cut 5 bases from V and 4 bases from J; bases unmatched to any gene: 0. Germline CDR1 NNHNN, CDR2 SYGAGS (reference sequence). CDR3 residues: CASGDWGEDTQYF. The covered CDR3 bases are TGTGCCAGCGGGGACTGGGGGGAAGACACCCAGTAC.

Points on this clone: Mouse germline and gene names are used. The sequenced fragment ends 1 residue before the CDR3 boundary, so the rest is inferred from the germline J gene. The V call is TRBV12-1, the J call TRBJ1-2; D is uncertain. CDR1 SGHSN and CDR2 HYEKVE come from the germline V gene. The CDR3 covers 12 residues. Trimming took 3 bases from V and 0 from J, leaving 4 bases between them. Incomplete CDR3 DNA: TGTGCCAGCTCTACAGCAAACTCCGACTACACC. Encoded protein: CASSTANSDYT. The CDR3, in full, reads CASSTANSDYTF.

With respect to this clone: Gene names and germline match the mouse. The read ends 1 residue shy of where the CDR3 ends; the end is completed using the germline J gene. The chain is built from TRBV13-2 and TRBJ1-3; maybe TRBD1 (6 bases). Trimming stripped 3 bases from V and 2 bases from J, with 9 bases between. The germline V gene has CDR1 NNHNN and CDR2 SYGAGS (reference sequence). The CDR3 length is 14 residues. CDR3 region: CASGVQGAGNTLYF. The CDR3 DNA, read in part, is TGTGCCAGCGGTGTACAGGGAGCTGGAAATACGCTCTAT.

In the case of this clone: All gene names here are mouse names. The CDR3 is cut off 1 residue early in the read; its end comes from the germline J gene. This chain connects TRBV13-3 to TRBJ2-7; TRBD1 aligns across 7 bases. V lost 6 bases to trimming and J lost 0 bases; unmatched junction nucleotides: 3. The CDR3 is made up of 13 amino acids. CDR1 and CDR2 from the germline V gene are NNHDY and SYVADS. The CDR3 bases that were read are TGTGCCAGCACCCGGGACAGCTCCTATGAACAGTAC. Amino acids: CASTRDSSYEQY. The full CDR3 protein reads CASTRDSSYEQYF.

To note about this clone: Germline and genes: mouse. The DNA ends 1 residue before the CDR3 does, and the rest of the CDR3 is filled in from the germline J gene. This chain joins TRBV15 and TRBJ2-7; perhaps TRBD2 as D (6 bases). The CDR3 length is 14 residues. Germline-derived CDR1 and CDR2 are SGHND and FRSKSL. The V end was cut by 5 bases, the J end by 0 bases, with 11 bases between. The CDR3 protein is CASSPLGSSYEQYF. The CDR3 DNA, read in part, is TGTGCCAGCAGTCCCCTGGGGAGCTCCTATGAACAGTAC.

For this clone: Mouse germline and gene names are used. The read ends 1 residue early relative to the CDR3; the germline J gene fills the gap. The chain has TRBV2 and TRBJ2-3, with 7 bases matching TRBD2. CDR3 length: 16 amino acids. Trimming cost V 2 bases and J 0 bases; bases outside gene matches: 5. Germline V lookup: CDR1 LGHNA, CDR2 YSYQKL. The sequenced CDR3 bases are TGTGCCAGCAGCCAACAACTGGGGACTAGTGCAGAAACGCTGTAT. Protein: CASSQQLGTSAETLY. The whole CDR3 reads CASSQQLGTSAETLYF.

This clone came up a few times. Gene labels here are mouse ones. The CDR3 end is not reached by the read, which stops 1 residue before it; the germline J gene fills it in. This chain uses TRBV26 with TRBJ2-7; the D is unclear. Between the trimmed V and J ends, which lost 2 bases and 4 bases, there was a span of 9 bases. Looked up from germline, CDR1 is KGHPV and CDR2 is FQNQEV (reference sequence). The CDR3 covers 13 residues. CDR3 protein: CASSLPVQYEQYF. Partial CDR3 DNA: TGTGCCAGCAGTCTGCCAGTGCAGTATGAACAGTAC.

Remarks on this clone: Gene names denote mouse genes. Coverage ceases 1 residue before the CDR3 finishes, and the germline J gene fills in the end. The chain recombines TRBV16 with TRBJ2-4; 10 nucleotides match TRBD2. The CDR3 runs to 17 residues. Germline trimming cut 3 bases from V and 0 bases from J; bases unmatched to any gene: 6. Germline CDR1 SGHSA, CDR2 FRNQAP. CDR3 sequence: CASSFAGLGSSQNTLYF. The sequenced part of the CDR3 DNA is TGTGCAAGCAGCTTTGCGGGACTGGGGTCTAGTCAAAACACCTTGTAC.

Details on this clone: Each gene name is a mouse one. From the germline J gene comes the end of the CDR3, since the read stops 1 residue before it. V usage is TRBV12-1 and J usage is TRBJ2-2; 10 nucleotides line up with TRBD2. Germline V gene sequence: CDR1 SGHSN, CDR2 HYEKVE. The ends lost 4 bases at V and 2 bases at J; junction bases unmatched: 3. The CDR3 consists of 15 residues. The CDR3 loop is CASSMGLGNTGQLYF. The CDR3 DNA, read in part, is TGTGCCAGCTCCATGGGACTGGGGAACACCGGGCAGCTCTAC.

This clone was detected only once. Mouse germline and gene names are used. The CDR3 end lies 1 residue beyond the end of the read and is filled in from the germline J gene. The rearrangement links TRBV26 to TRBJ1-1; TRBD1 matches at 7 bases. Germline lookup yields CDR1 KGHPV and CDR2 FQNQEV (reference sequence). V shed 6 bases, J shed 3 bases, and the junction held 4 bases outside the gene matches. This CDR3 has 13 residues. The CDR3 bases that were read are TGTGCCAGCAGAAAAACAGGGGACACAGAAGTCTTC. The encoded protein is CASRKTGDTEVF. The complete CDR3 protein is CASRKTGDTEVFF.